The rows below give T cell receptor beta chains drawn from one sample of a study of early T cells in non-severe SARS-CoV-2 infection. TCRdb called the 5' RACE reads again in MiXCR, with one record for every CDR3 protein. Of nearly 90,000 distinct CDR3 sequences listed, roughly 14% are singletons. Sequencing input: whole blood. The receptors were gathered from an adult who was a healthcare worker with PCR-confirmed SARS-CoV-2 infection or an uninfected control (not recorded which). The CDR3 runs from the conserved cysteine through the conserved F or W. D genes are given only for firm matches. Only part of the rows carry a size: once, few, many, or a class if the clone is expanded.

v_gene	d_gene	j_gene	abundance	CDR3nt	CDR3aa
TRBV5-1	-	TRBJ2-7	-	TGCGCCAGCAGCAAGGGTGAGGGCCTCTACGAGCAGTACTTC	CASSKGEGLYEQYF
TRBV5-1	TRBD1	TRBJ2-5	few	TGCGCCAGCACGACAGGGGTCGGAGAGACCCAGTACTTC	CASTTGVGETQYF
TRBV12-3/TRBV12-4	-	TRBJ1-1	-	TGTGCCAGCAGCCAGGGACCTGGGGGAGGCACTGAAGCTTTCTTT	CASSQGPGGGTEAFF
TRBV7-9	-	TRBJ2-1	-	TGTGCCAGCAGCTTAGGGGGCGACGAGCAGTTCTTC	CASSLGGDEQFF
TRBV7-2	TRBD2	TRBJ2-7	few	TGTGCCAGCAGCCCGACCCTGGGACTAGCGGGAGCCCTCTCCTACGAGCAGTACTTC	CASSPTLGLAGALSYEQYF
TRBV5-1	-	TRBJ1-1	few	TGCGCCAGCAGCTTCAGGGGTGCCACTGAAGCTTTCTTT	CASSFRGATEAFF
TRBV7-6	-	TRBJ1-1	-	TGTGCCAGCAGCTCAGAACAGGGCTTGAACACTGAAGCTTTCTTT	CASSSEQGLNTEAFF
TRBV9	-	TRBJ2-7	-	TGTGCCAGCAGCGTAGTAGGTGGGGAGCAGTACTTC	CASSVVGGEQYF
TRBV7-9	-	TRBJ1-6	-	TGTGCCAGCAGCTTTTATGGAGATTCACCCCTCCACTTT	CASSFYGDSPLHF
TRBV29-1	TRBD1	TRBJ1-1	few	TGCAGCGCTGGGACAGGGGCGAGCACTGAAGCTTTCTTT	CSAGTGASTEAFF
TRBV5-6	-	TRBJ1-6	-	TGTGCCAGCAGCTTGGTGGTAGTCTCTGGTTCACCCCTCCACTTT	CASSLVVVSGSPLHF
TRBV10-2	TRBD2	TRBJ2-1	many	TGCGCCAGCAGTGAGTCTATGGCGGGAGGGTCCCACAATGAGCAGTTCTTC	CASSESMAGGSHNEQFF
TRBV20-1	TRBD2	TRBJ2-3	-	TGCAGTGCCCTTACCCTAGCGGGGAGCACAGATACGCAGTATTTT	CSALTLAGSTDTQYF
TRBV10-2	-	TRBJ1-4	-	TGCGCCAGCAGGGACCACAGTGACCGTGAAAAACTGTTTTTT	CASRDHSDREKLFF
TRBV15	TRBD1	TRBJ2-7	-	TGTGCCACCAGCTACCCGGGACAGGGGGACCACGAGCAGTACTTC	CATSYPGQGDHEQYF
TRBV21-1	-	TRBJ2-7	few	TGTGCCAGGACCCCGGGACAGGGGTACGAGCAGTACTTC	CARTPGQGYEQYF
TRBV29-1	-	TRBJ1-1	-	TGCAGCGTGGACGGGACCCAGGGTACTGAAGCTTTCTTT	CSVDGTQGTEAFF
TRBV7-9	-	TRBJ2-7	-	TGTGCCAGCAGCTTAGTACGGGAGTTGTCCTACGAGCAGTACTTC	CASSLVRELSYEQYF
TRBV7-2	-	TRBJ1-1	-	TGTGCCAGCAGCTTAAGGGGTGATAACACTGAAGCTTTCTTT	CASSLRGDNTEAFF
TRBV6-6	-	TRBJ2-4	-	TGTGCCAGCGGAACCAAAAACATTCAGTACTTC	CASGTKNIQYF
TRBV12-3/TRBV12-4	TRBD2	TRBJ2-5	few	TGTGCCAGCATTGGGGCTAGCGGGAGTGGGACCCAGTACTTC	CASIGASGSGTQYF
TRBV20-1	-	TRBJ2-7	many	TGCAGTGCTAGAGTCGATCGGGCCTCCTACGAGCAGTACTTC	CSARVDRASYEQYF
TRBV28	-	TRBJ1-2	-	TGTGCCAGCAGTTTATACAGTCTCTATGGCTACACCTTC	CASSLYSLYGYTF
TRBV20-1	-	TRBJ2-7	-	TGCAGTGCTAGAGGGGGGCGTGAACAGTACTTC	CSARGGREQYF
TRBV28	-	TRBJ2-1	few	TGTGCCAGCAGGGGGTTTTCCTCCTACAATGAGCAGTTCTTC	CASRGFSSYNEQFF
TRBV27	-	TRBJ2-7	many	TGTGCCAGCAGCTACTCGGGACCGGGGAGCTACGAGCAGTACTTC	CASSYSGPGSYEQYF
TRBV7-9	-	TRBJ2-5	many	TGTGCCAGCAGCCCGACCAGGGGAGTCCAGGGAGGGGTAGAGACCCAGTACTTC	CASSPTRGVQGGVETQYF
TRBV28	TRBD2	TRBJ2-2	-	TGTGCCAGCAGCCTCCTAGCGGGAGGTTATACCGGGGAGCTGTTTTTT	CASSLLAGGYTGELFF
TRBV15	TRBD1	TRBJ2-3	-	TGTGCCACCAGCGGGCAGGGGGGCACAGATACGCAGTATTTT	CATSGQGGTDTQYF
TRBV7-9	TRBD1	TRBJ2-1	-	TGTGCCAGCAGCTCACAAAAGGGGGCGAGGTACAATGAGCAGTTCTTC	CASSSQKGARYNEQFF
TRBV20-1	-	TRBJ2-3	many	TGCAGTGCTAGCCCCGCGGGGTACCGCAGCACAGATACGCAGTATTTT	CSASPAGYRSTDTQYF
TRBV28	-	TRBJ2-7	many	TGTGCCAGCGGAGAAACAGGGAACCACGAGCAGTACTTC	CASGETGNHEQYF
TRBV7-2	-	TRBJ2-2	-	TGTGCCAGCAGCCGACGGCGAGGCGGGGAGCTGTTTTTT	CASSRRRGGELFF
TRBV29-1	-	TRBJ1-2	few	TGCAGCGGAGGGGTAGCAGCCGGAGGCTACACCTTC	CSGGVAAGGYTF
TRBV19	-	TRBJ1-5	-	TGTGCCAGTTCAACAGGGTCTGGACAGCCCCAGCATTTT	CASSTGSGQPQHF
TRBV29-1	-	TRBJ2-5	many	TGCAGCGTGGCTGTAAGGCAGCAAGAGACCCAGTACTTC	CSVAVRQQETQYF
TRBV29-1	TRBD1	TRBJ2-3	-	TGCAGCGTTACGGGACAGGGCCGCACAGATACGCAGTATTTT	CSVTGQGRTDTQYF
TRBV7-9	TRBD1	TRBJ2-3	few	TGTGCCAGCAGCCAGGGGGCAGGAACCACAGATACGCAGTATTTT	CASSQGAGTTDTQYF
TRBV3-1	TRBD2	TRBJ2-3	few	TGTGCCAGCAGCCGCTTTATCCGAGCGGGAGTGGCAGATACGCAGTATTTT	CASSRFIRAGVADTQYF
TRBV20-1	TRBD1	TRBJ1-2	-	TGCAGTGCTAGAGCCGGGACAGGGCGTTCCTATGGCTACACCTTC	CSARAGTGRSYGYTF
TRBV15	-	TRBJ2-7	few	TGTGCCACCAGAAGAGGCAGGAGCTCCTACGAGCAGTACTTC	CATRRGRSSYEQYF
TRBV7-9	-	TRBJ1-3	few	TGTGCCAGCAGCTCTGGAAACACCATATATTTT	CASSSGNTIYF
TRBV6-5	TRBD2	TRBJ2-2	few	TGTGCCAGCAGTTACTCGAATCCGGGACTAGCGGGAGCCGGGGAGCTGTTTTTT	CASSYSNPGLAGAGELFF